This paragraph reports one T cell receptor (beta chain). Its antigen is unknown. Base qualities are not provided; no much larger clone lies one nucleotide away. The library relied on the immunoSEQ multiplex PCR assay. Following the manufacturer's protocol, the hsTCRB Kit was used to amplify rearranged TCR beta chain sequences. An Illumina MiSeq was used to sequence the TCRB libraries. The paper's data handling went like this. Demultiplexing, trimming and gene mapping were performed with the kit vendor's proprietary platform. Drawn from immuneACCESS, this table holds only the in-frame rearrangements with V and J called that TCRdb kept. Clones are partly lost; checked studies trace under half to an unresolved V gene and leave the rest unexplained. The V and J calls and the clone size are those of that table, but D and trimming were determined from the DNA. This sample comprises tens of thousands of clones, 75% to 95% of them detected only once. The leading ten clones occupy 5.1% of the sample.

The record originates from a study of a mutant IDH1 vaccine in newly diagnosed glioma (dated by TCRdb to the early 2020s). Notes on the research overall: Vaccination was initiated 4-6 weeks after radiotherapy alone, or concurrently with temozolomide cycles in the chemotherapy-containing groups. Of the 25 to 40 patients who were treated, about 62% were male and approximately 40% were female, and the mean age was approximately 40 years. Prior to enrollment, patients had been given standard therapy consisting of radiotherapy alone, temozolomide alone, or radiochemotherapy with temozolomide, with the combination given to most patients. The week-35 safety follow-up was designated visit V12, and the week-47 end of study was designated visit V13. Peripheral blood was drawn at six visits: V03 (baseline), V05, V07, V10, V12 and V13. Longitudinal TCRB deep sequencing was done for some 26 treated patients, wherever samples were available for exploratory analyses. Summary of the overall study and its limitations: Selection of PBMC samples for TCRB deep sequencing was based on availability. No apparent relationship was observed between pseudoprogression and alterations in the top peripheral T cell clonotypes detected by TCRB sequencing. The authors noted that analyses of patient blood samples could not be reproduced because of sample limitations. Across multiple MHC alleles, vaccine-induced immune responses were seen in about 93% of patients.

The germline ends are 13 bases apart after V is trimmed by 4 bases and J by 6 bases. CDR3 length: 14 amino acids, cysteine to phenylalanine. Just CDR3 DNA is preserved here, 42 bases in frame from base 1. The germline V gene gives CDR1 as SGHRS and CDR2 as YFSETQ. The time point label of this sample denotes: week 47, end of study. Every vaccine dose consisted of 300 ug of a 20-mer mutant IDH1 peptide in Montanide, administered subcutaneously together with topical imiquimod. Patients were given eight vaccinations, in weeks 1, 3, 5, 7, 11, 15, 19 and 23, which matched visits V03 through V10. All donors had newly diagnosed IDH1-mutant astrocytomas of WHO grade 3 or 4 that showed loss of nuclear ATRX. The samples were drawn from NOA16, a multicentre, single-arm, open-label phase I trial in Germany that tested a mutant IDH1 peptide vaccine in humans for the first time. Genomic DNA for TCRB sequencing was extracted from EDTA blood using the DNeasy Blood and Tissue Kit.

The sample consisted of PBMCs, taken from a glioma patient whose treatment included an IDH1 peptide vaccine. The chain uses TRBV5-1 and TRBJ2-2; there is no confident call for the D gene. This receptor was obtained from a woman between 40 and 55 years old with glioma. The CDR3 reads as follows: CASSLRETAGELFF. In nucleotide form, the sequence is TGCGCCAGCAGCCTAAGGGAAACGGCCGGGGAGCTGTTTTTT.